A selection of T cell receptor beta chains follows, all from one sample in a study of blood T cell repertoires in COVID-19. Produced via immunoSEQ multiplex PCR; TCRdb's table is partial and in-frame only. The profile shows over 200,000 clones, just under 90% of them singletons. Sequenced: peripheral blood. Receptors originate from a man younger than 40 with COVID-19, enrolled during active disease. The CDR3 runs from the conserved cysteine through the conserved F or W. D genes are given only for firm matches. Clone size is given for some rows only: seen once, a few or many times, or a class if the clone is expanded.

CDR3aa	CDR3nt	j_gene	abundance	d_gene	v_gene
CASSQDSGLAVYEQYF	TGCGCCAGCAGCCAAGATTCCGGACTAGCGGTCTACGAGCAGTACTTC	TRBJ2-7	.	TRBD2	TRBV4-3
CASRGVRGYSNQPQHF	TGTGCCAGTAGAGGGGTCAGGGGATATAGCAATCAGCCCCAGCATTTT	TRBJ1-5	.	.	TRBV19
CASSPTRTATDYGYTF	TGTGCCAGTAGTCCCACCCGGACAGCAACGGACTATGGCTACACCTTC	TRBJ1-2	.	.	TRBV19
CASSMEGWNTEAFF	TGTGCCAGTAGTATGGAGGGATGGAACACTGAAGCTTTCTTT	TRBJ1-1	.	.	TRBV19
CASSLRTSGSYEQYF	TGTGCCAGCAGCCTCAGGACTAGCGGATCCTACGAGCAGTACTTC	TRBJ2-7	.	TRBD2	TRBV3-1/TRBV3-2
CASRPWTGNSYEQYF	TGTGCCAGCAGACCCTGGACAGGGAACTCCTACGAGCAGTACTTC	TRBJ2-7	.	TRBD1	TRBV7-9
CASSLTGYEAFF	TGTGCCAGCAGCTTAACGGGTTATGAAGCTTTCTTT	TRBJ1-1	.	.	TRBV5-6
CASSPQGTGGYSYEQYF	TGTGCCAGCAGTCCTCAGGGGACAGGGGGGTACTCCTACGAGCAGTACTTC	TRBJ2-7	.	TRBD1	TRBV27
CASNPGQGAWGNTIYF	TGCGCCAGCAACCCGGGACAGGGGGCTTGGGGAAACACCATATATTTT	TRBJ1-3	.	TRBD1	TRBV5-1
CSASRGGGYNEQFF	TGCAGTGCTAGTAGGGGAGGGGGTTACAATGAGCAGTTCTTC	TRBJ2-1	once	.	TRBV20-1
CASSPGQVLTVNYGYTF	TGTGCCAGCTCACCAGGACAGGTTCTCACCGTTAACTATGGCTACACCTTC	TRBJ1-2	.	TRBD1	TRBV18
CASSNGQGGTYEQYF	TGCGCCAGCAGCAATGGACAGGGTGGCACTTACGAGCAGTACTTC	TRBJ2-7	.	TRBD1	TRBV5-1
CASSHPLAPGTSKSRAQYF	TGTGCCAGCAGCCATCCGCTCGCTCCAGGGACTTCTAAGAGTAGGGCCCAGTACTTC	TRBJ2-5	.	.	TRBV5-4
CASSKEGQGNYGYTF	TGTGCCAGCAGCAAAGAGGGACAGGGTAACTATGGCTACACCTTC	TRBJ1-2	.	.	TRBV21-1
CAWTTSPGQSRWETQYF	TGTGCCTGGACCACATCGCCCGGACAGAGCCGGTGGGAGACCCAGTACTTC	TRBJ2-5	.	.	TRBV30
CASSSRQGGYTF	TGTGCCAGCAGTTCGAGACAGGGAGGCTACACCTTC	TRBJ1-2	.	TRBD1	TRBV7-2
CASRRTGGAGPEAFF	TGTGCCAGCAGACGCACAGGGGGCGCAGGCCCTGAAGCTTTCTTT	TRBJ1-1	.	TRBD1	TRBV6-5
CASSPSTGKETQYF	TGCGCCAGCAGCCCCTCCACAGGGAAAGAGACCCAGTACTTC	TRBJ2-5	.	.	TRBV5-1
CATLKGDRGVF	TGTGCCACCCTGAAGGGGGACAGGGGGGTCTTC	TRBJ2-1	.	TRBD1	TRBV6-6
CASTPRRELRHGYTF	TGTGCCAGCACCCCAAGGAGGGAACTGAGGCATGGCTACACCTTC	TRBJ1-2	.	.	TRBV2
CASHTGTGNTIYF	TGTGCCAGTCATACAGGGACTGGAAACACCATATATTTT	TRBJ1-3	.	.	TRBV19
CASSSTGGQGARRNTIYF	TGCGCCAGCAGCTCCACCGGGGGACAGGGGGCTCGACGAAACACCATATATTTT	TRBJ1-3	once	TRBD1	TRBV5-1
CASSMRPNTGELFF	TGTGCCAGTAGTATGCGCCCGAACACCGGGGAGCTGTTTTTT	TRBJ2-2	.	.	TRBV19
CASSLAGTQDTQYF	TGTGCCAGCAGCTTGGCTGGGACACAAGATACGCAGTATTTT	TRBJ2-3	.	.	TRBV5-4
CASSDAGGDRGLYYEQYF	TGTGCCAGCAGTGACGCAGGAGGAGACAGGGGCCTATACTACGAGCAGTACTTC	TRBJ2-7	.	TRBD1	TRBV2
CASSPGQGSTEAFF	TGTGCCAGTAGCCCCGGGCAGGGCAGCACTGAAGCTTTCTTT	TRBJ1-1	.	.	TRBV19
CASSLEGAYNSPLHF	TGTGCCAGCAGCTTAGAGGGGGCCTATAATTCACCCCTCCACTTT	TRBJ1-6	.	.	TRBV13
CASSYINRDRLYGYTF	TGTGCCAGCAGTTACATAAACCGGGACAGGCTCTATGGCTACACCTTC	TRBJ1-2	once	TRBD1	TRBV6-5
CASSSRGGKEMNTEAFF	TGTGCCAGCAGTTCTCGGGGGGGCAAGGAGATGAACACTGAAGCTTTCTTT	TRBJ1-1	.	.	TRBV13
CASSLGGSLSYEQYF	TGTGCCAGCAGTTTAGGGGGCTCGCTATCCTACGAGCAGTACTTC	TRBJ2-7	once	.	TRBV27
CASSQNRDRGPYEQYF	TGCGCCAGCAGCCAAAACAGGGACAGGGGGCCCTACGAGCAGTACTTC	TRBJ2-7	.	TRBD1	TRBV4-1
CASSATGNTEAFF	TGTGCCAGCAGCGCTACAGGAAACACTGAAGCTTTCTTT	TRBJ1-1	.	.	TRBV7-2
CASSLASGVNTGELFF	TGTGCCAGCAGCTTGGCTAGCGGGGTGAACACCGGGGAGCTGTTTTTT	TRBJ2-2	.	TRBD2	TRBV5-5
CASSPTPQGVSYNEQFF	TGTGCCAGCTCACCGACCCCACAGGGGGTGTCCTACAATGAGCAGTTCTTC	TRBJ2-1	.	TRBD1	TRBV18
CASTPPQGYEQYF	TGTGCCAGTACCCCCCCCCAGGGCTACGAGCAGTACTTC	TRBJ2-7	.	.	TRBV19
CASSSTATRTNTIYF	TGTGCCAGCAGCTCCACCGCCACAAGAACGAACACCATATATTTT	TRBJ1-3	once	.	TRBV11-2
CASSPTTGQGDNGYTF	TGTGCCAGCAGCCCAACGACTGGACAGGGAGACAATGGCTACACCTTC	TRBJ1-2	.	TRBD1	TRBV7-3
CASSLSGTTTYEQYF	TGTGCCAGCAGTTTATCTGGGACAACCACCTACGAGCAGTACTTC	TRBJ2-7	few	.	TRBV28
CAIGERETDTQYF	TGTGCCATCGGGGAGCGGGAGACAGATACGCAGTATTTT	TRBJ2-3	.	TRBD2	TRBV10-3
CASSPRSSGYTF	TGTGCCAGCAGCCCGAGGTCAAGTGGCTACACCTTC	TRBJ1-2	.	.	TRBV7-9
CASSLGLANGEQFF	TGTGCCAGCAGCTTGGGACTAGCTAACGGTGAGCAGTTCTTC	TRBJ2-1	.	TRBD2	TRBV7-8
CASSRGTPFGETQYF	TGTGCCAGCAGCCGTGGGACACCCTTTGGGGAGACCCAGTACTTC	TRBJ2-5	.	.	TRBV3-1/TRBV3-2
CASRGSGGADEQFF	TGTGCCAGCAGGGGGTCAGGGGGCGCCGATGAGCAGTTCTTC	TRBJ2-1	.	TRBD1	TRBV5-6
CASSHGNSYEQYF	TGTGCCAGCAGCCACGGGAACTCCTACGAGCAGTACTTC	TRBJ2-7	.	.	TRBV7-9
CASSEFPGVGYGYTF	TGTGCCAGCAGTGAATTTCCAGGGGTGGGGTATGGCTACACCTTC	TRBJ1-2	few	.	TRBV6-1
CASSLAVVNEQFF	TGTGCCAGCAGCTTAGCAGTAGTGAATGAGCAGTTCTTC	TRBJ2-1	.	.	TRBV7-2
CASSLDGVDTEAFF	TGTGCCAGCAGCTTAGACGGGGTGGACACTGAAGCTTTCTTT	TRBJ1-1	.	.	TRBV11-2
CASSQTGTVGTFF	TGTGCCAGCAGCCAAACTGGGACAGTTGGGACTTTCTTT	TRBJ1-1	.	TRBD1	TRBV3-1/TRBV3-2
CASSLQMTRGRYEQYF	TGTGCCAGTTCTCTCCAAATGACCAGGGGAAGGTACGAGCAGTACTTC	TRBJ2-7	.	.	TRBV19